This T cell receptor (beta chain) was identified during a study of cytomegalovirus exposure and HLA in healthy donors (dated by TCRdb to 2017 to 2019). Broadly, across the study: According to an earlier analysis of around 600 of the donors, about 180 million T cells yielded some 110 million unique TCR beta sequences and roughly 280 Gb of sequence data. The number of typed donors differed by locus: roughly 629-640 for A, B, C, DRB1 and DQB1; 500 to 550 for DQA1; some 610 for DPA1; and approximately 450 for DPB1. About five DR-DQ haplotypes were treated as single units for association and clustering because of strong linkage in the cohort. The study aimed to test whether cataloging public T cell receptors could reveal signatures of past pathogen exposure. HLA typing covered class I and class II loci at four-digit resolution. The study combined high-throughput TCR immunosequencing, statistical association of individual TCRs with disease status, and machine learning to predict cytomegalovirus infection status. To decide whether each TCR beta V gene segment behaved as functional or pseudogenic, an earlier analysis of fewer than 750 of the donors relied on high-throughput TCR beta sequencing. A later genetic analysis took genome-wide SNP genotypes for about 65% of the 666 donors and used that subset as a discovery cohort. Using immunosequencing, the study profiled T cell repertoires from 640 or so subjects and related those repertoires to cytomegalovirus serostatus. Among 300 to 500 genotyped donors of the cohort, an average of approximately 240,000 unique TCR beta nucleotide sequences was sequenced per donor, of which 15% to 20% were non-productive. Of the 398 genotyped donors, roughly 80% fell in the genetic ancestry cluster associated with self-reported Caucasian donors. A separate validation cohort of roughly 130 different subjects was used in addition to the roughly 670-subject first cohort. All discovery cohort repertoires had been generated on a single sequencing platform. Roughly 300 gigabases of sequencing data and 70 million to 100 million unique TCR sequences were included in an early release covering around 650 HLA-typed donors. In the later analysis, no new phenotypic data were used to find candidate immune exposures; instead, reliance was placed on TCR beta sequences and their occurrence across donors. Donor age, sex, ethnicity and CMV serostatus were collected together with the repertoire data. To study patterns of TCR occurrence, a later analysis re-analyzed previously published TCR beta repertoires from 500 to 850 donors and added high-resolution HLA genotyping. Beyond this particular receptor, the publication reports: A later analysis associated approximately 17,000 TCR beta sequences with specific HLA alleles at a false discovery rate of 0.05. Broadly in line with IMGT annotations, most TCR beta V segments showed up in productive rearrangements about 87% or about 30% of the time in an earlier analysis of about 500 of the donors. Compared with the 666-donor mean, donors in an Asian-associated ancestry cluster had fewer N-insertions in productive TCRs, according to a later genetic analysis. Only TCR beta chains were sequenced in this cohort, and the absence of alpha or paired-chain data limited detectable features. According to a later analysis, most CMV-associated TCR beta chains appeared to be HLA-restricted, and the HLA associations seemed to be driven largely by CMV exposure. The authors suggested that the approach could potentially be extended to other disease states and immunological phenotypes. Over 15 rarely observed V segments, including chromosome 9 orphons, were excluded from the earlier analysis of some 590 of the donors because counts were too low. CMV serostatus was the only immune exposure information available for the cohort. An association between a missense DCLRE1C variant and V-gene and J-gene trimming of TCR beta chains was found in a later genetic analysis and replicated in an independent cohort. Across donors, most TCR sequences were observed very rarely, whereas some public TCRs were present in many individuals. Compared with equally common non-associated chains, HLA-associated TCR beta chains in a later analysis were more clonally expanded and had lower generation probabilities. Because some donors lacked HLA typing at each locus, the association tests relied only on the typed subset. A cluster of highly shared sequence variants was judged likely to be a technical artifact of the sequencing pipeline. In a later analysis, the rate of TCR association differed among HLA loci, with DRB1 alleles having the most associated TCRs and HLA-C alleles having the fewest. Sequencing depth was assumed to be roughly uniform across donors in the presence/absence analyses, though that assumption may not hold. Several of the top co-occurrence clusters appeared to be linked to parvovirus B19, influenza, CMV and Epstein-Barr virus, according to a later analysis. When HLA alleles, especially DR and DQ, strongly co-occurred, TCR associations were difficult to assign to individual alleles. Cytomegalovirus status was reported to be diagnosed by the classifier with high specificity and sensitivity in both the original and validation cohorts. In vitro tests confirmed that three of the cytomegalovirus-associated TCR beta chains recognize cytomegalovirus antigens. Linkage disequilibrium might explain the correlated functional status among segregating V segments, but an unknown experimental factor could not be ruled out. The study listed 150 to 200 TCR beta chains as associated with cytomegalovirus. Some IMGT-functional V segments, including TRBV6-2 and TRBV6-3, could not be told apart with the 87-base-pair reads, so those segments were excluded. A further reported finding was that TCR beta sequences accurately predicted the HLA-A and HLA-B alleles for most subjects in the first cohort.

This clone was found once. No cognate antigen has been identified for it. One base away there is no much larger clone; base qualities are not given. The library relied on the immunoSEQ multiplex PCR assay. The multiplex PCR relied on a mix of 60 forward primers for TCR Vbeta segments and 13 reverse primers for TCR Jbeta segments. Amplification of the CDR3 region of rearranged TCR beta genes was performed with a multiplex PCR assay on genomic DNA. The amplified TCR beta libraries were sequenced on the Illumina HiSeq System as 87-base-pair reads. As for the original processing: Across the 600 to 700 repertoires, a later analysis counted approximately 83 million unique TCR beta chains, roughly 11 million of which were shared by at least two donors. Raw reads were error-corrected and collapsed into unique sequences by a nearest-neighbor algorithm in which closely related sequences were merged to remove PCR and sequencing errors. Alignment of CDR3 sequences to IMGT reference sequences was used to assign V, D and J gene segments. Each retained sequence needed at least a six-nucleotide match to both a V gene segment and a J gene segment. A rearrangement counted as productive if the CDR3 had no stop codons and remained in frame with V and J, and every other rearrangement counted as non-productive. Following IMGT convention, CDR3 was defined as the stretch from the second conserved V-encoded cysteine to the conserved J-encoded phenylalanine. The earlier analysis of about 610 of the donors excluded any sequence lacking an unambiguous match to a single V gene segment. In an earlier analysis of 587 of the donors, V segments were called functional above 56.7% productive rearrangements and were called segregating when the between-donor standard deviation exceeded 5%. A statistical classification framework was developed to diagnose cytomegalovirus status using the catalog of TCR beta chain sequences. In a later analysis, V and J genes were assigned by comparing TCR nucleotide sequences against IMGT/GENE-DB human TR gene sequences. Using the TCRdist pipeline, a later analysis assigned CDR3 sequences along with most-parsimonious VDJ recombination scenarios. In a later analysis, each TCR beta chain was defined by its CDR3 amino acid sequence together with its V-gene family, and reads lacking a unique V-gene family were excluded. A later analysis removed several hundred highly shared, low-generation-probability nucleotide sequences to deal with suspected cross-contamination and a sequencing artifact. In a later analysis, a clonal expansion index was calculated for each public chain from normalized within-repertoire ranks of inferred template counts. In a later analysis, generation probabilities were computed with a VDJ recombination model fitted to out-of-frame rearrangements, and the resulting probabilities were checked against IGoR. A later analysis scored TCR-TCR, TCR-HLA and TCR-CMV co-occurrence with hypergeometric tests, applying a repertoire-size bias correction to TCR pairs. To estimate false discovery rates, a later analysis permuted the HLA or CMV assignments 20 times. In a later analysis, co-occurring TCRs were grouped with DBSCAN, and TCRdist sequence similarity was added when clustering was performed within HLA-allele-positive subsets. Co-occurrence clustering excluded repertoires with fewer than 30,000 or more than 120,000 public chains, plus five with anomalous nucleotide sharing. TCRdb obtained this table from immuneACCESS and retained in-frame rearrangements with V and J assigned. These tables miss some clones; where compared with another copy, unresolved V genes account for less than half of the shortfall, and the remainder is unexplained. V, J and clone size are those of that table, while D and trimming were read from the DNA. In this sample the table shows 150,000 to 200,000 clones, 80% of which occur a single time. Of the sample, 13% to 15% is held by the ten largest clones.

The CDR3 goes from the cysteine to the phenylalanine over 13 residues. The DNA shown is the 39-base CDR3, in frame from base 1. CDR1 is given as LNHDA and CDR2 as SQIVND, both from the germline V gene (reference sequence). Cut back by 6 bases and 6 bases, the V and J ends lie 14 bases apart. In total, 600 or so healthy bone marrow donors made up the cohort. Cohort members were all nominally healthy when sampled, although unrecorded immune exposures were likely present. The donor tested CMV seronegative, placing the donor among the approximately 360 seronegative members of the cohort. A peripheral blood sample was collected from each donor, and TCR beta sequencing was performed on peripheral blood mononuclear cells. Genomic DNA extraction from the blood cell samples was performed with the Qiagen DNeasy Blood Extraction Kit.

Recombination connected TRBV19 to TRBJ1-1, with the D gene not confidently named. Sequencing was done on a sample of PBMCs. The clonotype originates from a woman aged 40 to 49 in good health and CMV-seronegative. Here is the DNA: TGTGCCAGTAGCCTGACTATATGGGCTGAAGCTTTCTTT. Its product reads: CASSLTIWAEAFF.